This T cell receptor beta chain was identified in a study of shared clonotypes between healthy human individuals. TCRdb's copy holds only in-frame clones and misses some; the assay was immunoSEQ multiplex PCR. The table includes about 2 million clones, approximately 95% detected once. Naive-designated CD8 cells lacked CD45RO, were positively enriched for CCR7, and omitted terminally differentiated effector memory CD45RA+ cells. The CDR3 runs to 14 residues. V shed 3 bases, J shed 6 bases, and the junction held 3 bases outside the gene matches. The germline V gene has CDR1 SGDLS and CDR2 YYNGEE. This clonotype was obtained from a man between 18 and 35 years old in good health. The chain joins TRBV9 to TRBJ1-6; 7 nucleotides line up with TRBD1. Material for sequencing was naive CD8+ T cells sorted from blood. This chain's CDR3 is CASSGWDSNSPLHF. In DNA form, the CDR3 reads TGTGCCAGCAGCGGTTGGGACAGTAATTCACCCCTCCACTTT. The whole variable domain, remainder taken from reference TRBV9 and TRBJ1-6, is DSGVTQTPKHLITATGQRVTLRCSPRSGDLSVYWYQQSLDQGLQFLIQYYNGEERAKGNILERFSAQQFPDLHSELNLSSLELGDSALYFCASSGWDSNSPLHFGNGTRLTVT.